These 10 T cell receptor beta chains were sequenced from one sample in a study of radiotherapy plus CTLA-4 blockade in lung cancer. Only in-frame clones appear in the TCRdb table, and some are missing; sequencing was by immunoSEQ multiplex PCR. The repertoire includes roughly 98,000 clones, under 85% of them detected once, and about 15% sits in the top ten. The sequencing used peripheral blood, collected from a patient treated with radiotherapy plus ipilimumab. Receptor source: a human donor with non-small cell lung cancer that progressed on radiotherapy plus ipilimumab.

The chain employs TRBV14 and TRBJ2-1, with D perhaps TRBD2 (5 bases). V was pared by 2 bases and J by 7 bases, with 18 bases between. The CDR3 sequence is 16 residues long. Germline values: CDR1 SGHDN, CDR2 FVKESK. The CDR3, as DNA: TGTGCCAGCAGCCAATTAATCACCGGAGGTGGGAATGAGCAGTTCTTC. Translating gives CASSQLITGGGNEQFF.

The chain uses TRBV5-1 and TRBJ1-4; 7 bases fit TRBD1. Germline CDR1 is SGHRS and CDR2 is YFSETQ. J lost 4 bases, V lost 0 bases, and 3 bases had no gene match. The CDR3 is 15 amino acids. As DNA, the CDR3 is TGCGCCAGCAGCTTGGGACAGGGCTATAATGAAAAACTGTTTTTT. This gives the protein CASSLGQGYNEKLFF.

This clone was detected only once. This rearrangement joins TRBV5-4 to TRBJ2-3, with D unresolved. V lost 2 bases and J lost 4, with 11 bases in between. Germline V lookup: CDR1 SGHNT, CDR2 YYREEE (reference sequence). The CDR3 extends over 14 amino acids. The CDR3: CASSLRDASDTQYF. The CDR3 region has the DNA TGTGCCAGCAGCTTAAGAGATGCCTCAGATACGCAGTATTTT.

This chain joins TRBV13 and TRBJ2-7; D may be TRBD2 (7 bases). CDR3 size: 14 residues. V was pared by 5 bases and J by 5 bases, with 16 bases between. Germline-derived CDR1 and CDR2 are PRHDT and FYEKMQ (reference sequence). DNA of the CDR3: TGTGCCAGCAGCGTGGGGGGGCCATTCGACGAGCAGTACTTC. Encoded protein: CASSVGGPFDEQYF.

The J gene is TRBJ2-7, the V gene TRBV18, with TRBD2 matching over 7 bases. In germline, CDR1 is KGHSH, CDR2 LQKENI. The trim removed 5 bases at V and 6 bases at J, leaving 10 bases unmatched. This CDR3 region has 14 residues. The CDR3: CASSSGTTSSEQYF. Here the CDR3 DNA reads TGTGCCAGCTCATCCGGGACTACCTCGTCCGAGCAGTACTTC.

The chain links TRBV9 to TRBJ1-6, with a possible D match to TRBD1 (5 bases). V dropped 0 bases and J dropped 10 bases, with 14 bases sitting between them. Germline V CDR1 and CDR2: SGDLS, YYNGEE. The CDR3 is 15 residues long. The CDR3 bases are TGTGCCAGCAGCGTAGATGGGGGGACCGGGTCACCCCTCCACTTT. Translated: CASSVDGGTGSPLHF.

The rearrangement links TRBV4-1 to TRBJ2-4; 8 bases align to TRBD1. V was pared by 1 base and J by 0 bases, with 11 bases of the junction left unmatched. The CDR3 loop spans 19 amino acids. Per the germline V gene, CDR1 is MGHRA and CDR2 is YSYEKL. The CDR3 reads CASSQASDRAFLAKNIQYF. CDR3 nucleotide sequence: TGCGCCAGCAGCCAAGCATCGGACAGGGCCTTCTTAGCCAAAAACATTCAGTACTTC.

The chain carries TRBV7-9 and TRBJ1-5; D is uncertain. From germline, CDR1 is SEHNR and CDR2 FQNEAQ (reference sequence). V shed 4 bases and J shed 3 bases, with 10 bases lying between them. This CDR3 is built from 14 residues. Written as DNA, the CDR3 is TGTGCCAGCAGCTATGACGGGAACAATCAGCCCCAGCATTTT. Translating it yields CASSYDGNNQPQHF.

CDR3 residues: CASSSRNPGADTQYF. Here the CDR3 DNA reads TGTGCCAGCAGTTCAAGGAACCCGGGGGCAGATACGCAGTATTTT. The chain links TRBV27 to TRBJ2-3; D possibly corresponds to TRBD2 (6 bases). V lost 4 bases to trimming and J lost 4 bases, with 15 bases between them. This CDR3 region has 15 residues. Looked up from germline, CDR1 is MNHEY and CDR2 is SMNVEV (reference sequence).

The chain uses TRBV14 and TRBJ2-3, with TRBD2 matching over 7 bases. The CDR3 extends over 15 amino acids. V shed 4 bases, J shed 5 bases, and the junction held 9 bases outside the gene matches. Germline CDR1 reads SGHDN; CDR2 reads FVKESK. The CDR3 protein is CASSLRLAPGDTQYF. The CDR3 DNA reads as TGTGCCAGCAGCCTCCGACTAGCACCCGGAGATACGCAGTATTTT.